This T cell receptor (beta chain) was recorded in a study of blood T cell repertoires in COVID-19 (dated by TCRdb to the early 2020s). About the study as a whole: Collaborator samples came from the United States, Italy and Spain and covered acute and convalescent phases of COVID-19. A de-identified subject ID, COVID-19 status, age in years and sex were almost always included in the sample metadata. The repertoires were released in a freely available public database intended as a resource for research on the immune response to SARS-CoV-2. The material from the prospective study consisted of cDNA or gDNA derived from T cells, B-cell-depleted T cells, or PBMCs. The samples were drawn from the first 160 participants of the ongoing ImmuneRACE study and from some 1,300 subjects provided by 6 global collaborators. Deeply sampled blood TCRbeta repertoires from subjects exposed to, actively infected with, or recovered from COVID-19 were included in the dataset. HLA class I and class II types, where available, came from metadata supplied by the sample provider rather than from assay-based typing. Findings and caveats that apply to the study as a whole: The amount of clinical and demographic metadata varied by source and participant and was provided uncurated.

As concerns this clone: What antigen it recognizes has not been identified. Base qualities are missing; no much larger clone stands one base away.

Collaborating institutions collected whole blood in K2EDTA tubes following their own protocols. Collaborator samples were shipped for TCRbeta analysis as frozen whole blood, isolated PBMCs, or DNA extracted from either sample type. TCRbeta CDR3 regions were amplified from genomic DNA using the immunoSEQ Assay, a bias-controlled multiplex PCR. The source study handled its data this way. Within the assay, amplification of reference gene primers was used to estimate how many nucleated cells each sample contained. To quantify the absolute abundance of each unique TCRbeta CDR3 rearrangement, sequence reads were collapsed and filtered. For each sample, productive Simpson clonality was calculated as the square root of Simpson's diversity index over productive rearrangements. The table was pulled from immuneACCESS by TCRdb, which kept in-frame rearrangements only. Such tables lose some clones; where checked, under half of the loss comes from unresolved V genes, and the rest has no known cause. From that table come the V and J calls and clone size; the DNA was used to work out D and trimming. This sample comprises about 400,000 clones, more than 80% of them detected only once. The leading ten clones occupy roughly 1.2% of the sample.

Deletion took 2 bases off V and 1 base off J, with a span of 6 bases between the germline ends. CDR1 SGDLS and CDR2 YYNGEE are derived from the germline V gene. Including the terminal cysteine and phenylalanine, the CDR3 comprises 13 residues. Only the CDR3 region is kept as DNA, spanning 39 bases read in frame from base 1. The sequence was obtained from a man aged 35 to 55 with acute or convalescent COVID-19. The rearranged segments are TRBV9 and TRBJ1-1; a confident D gene designation cannot be given. Sequencing was carried out using peripheral blood. The DNA is as follows: TGTGCCAGCAGCGTCCCCGGGAACACTGAAGCTTTCTTT. Protein translation: CASSVPGNTEAFF. Where the CDR3 stops, the reference TRBV9 and TRBJ1-1 genes take over; the full variable domain is DSGVTQTPKHLITATGQRVTLRCSPRSGDLSVYWYQQSLDQGLQFLIQYYNGEERAKGNILERFSAQQFPDLHSELNLSSLELGDSALYFCASSVPGNTEAFFGQGTRLTVV.